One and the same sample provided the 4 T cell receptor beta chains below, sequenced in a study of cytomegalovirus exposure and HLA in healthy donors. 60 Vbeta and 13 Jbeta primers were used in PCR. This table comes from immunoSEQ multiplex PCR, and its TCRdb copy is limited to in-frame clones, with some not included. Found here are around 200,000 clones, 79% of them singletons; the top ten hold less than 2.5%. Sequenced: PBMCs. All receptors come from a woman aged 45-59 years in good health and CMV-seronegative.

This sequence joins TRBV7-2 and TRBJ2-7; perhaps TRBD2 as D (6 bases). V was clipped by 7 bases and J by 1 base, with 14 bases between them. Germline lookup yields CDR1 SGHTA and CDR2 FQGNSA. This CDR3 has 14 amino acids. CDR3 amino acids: CASTIAEISYEQYF. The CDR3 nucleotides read TGTGCCAGCACAATAGCGGAAATATCCTACGAGCAGTACTTC.

DNA of the CDR3: TGTGCCAGTAGTACACGGGAGATGAGCTCCTACAATGAGCAGTTCTTC. Protein sequence: CASSTREMSSYNEQFF. V is TRBV19 and J is TRBJ2-1, with a weak D call TRBD2 (6 bases). The germline V gene encodes CDR1 LNHDA and CDR2 SQIVND (reference sequence). The CDR3 covers 16 residues. Trimming shortened V by 4 bases and J by 0 bases, and 13 bases separated the two germline ends.

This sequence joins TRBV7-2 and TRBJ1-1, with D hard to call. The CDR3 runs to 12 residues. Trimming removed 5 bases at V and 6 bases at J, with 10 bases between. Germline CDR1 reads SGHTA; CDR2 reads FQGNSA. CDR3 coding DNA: TGTGCCAGCAGCCGCCCAGGTCCTGAAGCTTTCTTT. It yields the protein CASSRPGPEAFF.

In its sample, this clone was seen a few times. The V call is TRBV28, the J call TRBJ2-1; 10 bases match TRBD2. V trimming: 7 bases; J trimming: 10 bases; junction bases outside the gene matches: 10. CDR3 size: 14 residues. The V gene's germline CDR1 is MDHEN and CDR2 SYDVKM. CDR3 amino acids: CASIGTSEMGEQFF. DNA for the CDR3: TGTGCCAGCATCGGGACTAGCGAGATGGGAGAGCAGTTCTTC.